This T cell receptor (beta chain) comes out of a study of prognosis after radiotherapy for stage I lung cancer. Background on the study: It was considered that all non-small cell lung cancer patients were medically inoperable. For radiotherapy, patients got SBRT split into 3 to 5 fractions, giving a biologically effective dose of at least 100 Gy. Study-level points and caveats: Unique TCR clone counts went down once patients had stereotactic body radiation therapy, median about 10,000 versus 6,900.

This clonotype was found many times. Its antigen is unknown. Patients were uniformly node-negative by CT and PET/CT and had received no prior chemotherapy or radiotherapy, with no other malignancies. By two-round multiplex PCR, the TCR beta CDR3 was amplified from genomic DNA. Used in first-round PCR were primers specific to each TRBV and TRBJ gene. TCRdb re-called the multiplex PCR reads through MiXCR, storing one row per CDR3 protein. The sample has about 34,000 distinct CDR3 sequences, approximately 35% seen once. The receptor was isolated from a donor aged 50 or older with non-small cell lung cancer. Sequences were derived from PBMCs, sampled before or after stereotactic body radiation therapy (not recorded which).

This CDR3 is CASSRQTGNTIYF. The CDR3 DNA sequence: TGTGCCAGCAGTAGACAGACTGGAAACACCATATATTTT. The gene calls are TRBV2 and TRBJ1-3; tentatively, D is TRBD1 (5 bases). V was clipped by 5 bases and J by 2 bases, with 7 bases between them. The CDR3 runs 13 residues. The germline gives CDR1 SNHLY, CDR2 FYNNEI. The full variable domain, rest sourced from reference TRBV2 and TRBJ1-3, is EPEVTQTPSHQVTQMGQEVILRCVPISNHLYFYWYRQILGQKVEFLVSFYNNEISEKSEIFDDQFSVERPDGSNFTLKIRSTKLEDSAMYFCASSRQTGNTIYFGEGSWLTVV.